The 8 T cell receptor beta chains listed next were all sequenced from one sample in a study of blood T cell repertoires in COVID-19. The assay was immunoSEQ multiplex PCR, and TCRdb's table has in-frame clones only and misses some. This table has roughly 160,000 clones, approximately 84% appearing once. The sequenced sample was PBMCs or T cells enriched from blood (not recorded which). The receptors were sampled from a woman aged 40 to 55 with acute COVID-19.

This clone was recorded a few times. The chain has TRBV9 and TRBJ2-3; unclear D gene. V shed 4 bases and J shed 3 bases, with 9 bases lying between them. This CDR3 comprises 13 residues. Germline lookup yields CDR1 SGDLS and CDR2 YYNGEE. Here the CDR3 reads CASSSWATDTQYF. The CDR3 DNA follows: TGTGCCAGCAGCTCTTGGGCGACAGATACGCAGTATTTT. Drawing the rest from reference TRBV9 and TRBJ2-3, the complete variable domain is DSGVTQTPKHLITATGQRVTLRCSPRSGDLSVYWYQQSLDQGLQFLIQYYNGEERAKGNILERFSAQQFPDLHSELNLSSLELGDSALYFCASSSWATDTQYFGPGTRLTVL.

The chain links TRBV25-1 to TRBJ1-1; 7 bases match TRBD1. Losses at the gene ends were 5 bases for V and 3 bases for J; bases not matched to a gene: 6. The length of the CDR3 is 14 residues. CDR1 is MGHDK, CDR2 SYGVNS, per germline. The CDR3 is CASSLTGRHTEAFF. For the CDR3, the DNA is TGTGCCAGCAGTCTGACAGGGAGGCACACTGAAGCTTTCTTT.

The chain combines TRBV27 with TRBJ1-3; 9 bases align to TRBD1. This CDR3 is built from 15 residues. Germline trimming cut 6 bases from V and 0 bases from J; bases unmatched to any gene: 3. Germline V lookup: CDR1 MNHEY, CDR2 SMNVEV (reference sequence). The CDR3 region is CASSRDRASGNTIYF. In DNA, the CDR3 is TGTGCCAGCAGCAGGGACAGGGCCTCTGGAAACACCATATATTTT.

This rearrangement joins TRBV2 to TRBJ2-7; possibly TRBD1 for D (5 bases). V dropped 3 bases and J dropped 0 bases, with 18 bases sitting between them. Germline CDR1 and CDR2: SNHLY and FYNNEI. This CDR3 has 17 amino acids. The CDR3 coding sequence is TGTGCCAGCAGTGACGACAACTCAGGGTCTGACTCCTACGAGCAGTACTTC. This sequence encodes CASSDDNSGSDSYEQYF.

The CDR3 DNA sequence: TGCGCCAGCAGTCAATACTCCCTGTCTGTCCCGCTACATCAGCCCCAGCATTTT. Its protein is CASSQYSLSVPLHQPQHF. V is TRBV23-1 and J is TRBJ1-5, with no clear D. TRBV23-1 is assigned to the ORF class and has an uncertain function. Trimming removed 1 base from V and 5 bases from J, with 21 bases in between. The CDR3 is 18 amino acids.

The V gene is TRBV6-5, the J gene TRBJ2-1; TRBD1 might be the D (6 bases). The CDR3 loop spans 14 amino acids. Trimming took 5 bases from V and 10 from J, leaving 18 bases between them. Germline V gene lookup returns CDR1 MNHEY and CDR2 SVGAGI. The CDR3 DNA follows: TGTGCCAGCAGTCCCTTTAGTGGGGGCCTGGAGCAGTTCTTC. Residues: CASSPFSGGLEQFF.

The CDR3 coding sequence is TGTGCCAGCAGTGAAGCGCACAGCTACGAGCAGTACGTC. Its translation is CASSEAHSYEQYV. The genes are TRBV6-1 and TRBJ2-7, with D hard to call. CDR3 length: 13 amino acids. CDR1 and CDR2 from the germline V gene are MNHNS and SASEGT. V was cut by 0 bases and J by 3 bases, with 6 bases left in between.

This rearrangement joins TRBV7-8 to TRBJ2-1, with TRBD2 matching 11 bases. V trimming: 2 bases; J trimming: 12 bases; junction bases outside the gene matches: 24. In germline, CDR1 is SGHVS, CDR2 FQNEAQ. The CDR3 has 20 residues. CDR3 bases: TGTGCCAGCAGCTTAAAGGGCTTAGGGACTAGCGGAAAGAACAAAGGGTGGCAGTTCTTC. Translated: CASSLKGLGTSGKNKGWQFF.